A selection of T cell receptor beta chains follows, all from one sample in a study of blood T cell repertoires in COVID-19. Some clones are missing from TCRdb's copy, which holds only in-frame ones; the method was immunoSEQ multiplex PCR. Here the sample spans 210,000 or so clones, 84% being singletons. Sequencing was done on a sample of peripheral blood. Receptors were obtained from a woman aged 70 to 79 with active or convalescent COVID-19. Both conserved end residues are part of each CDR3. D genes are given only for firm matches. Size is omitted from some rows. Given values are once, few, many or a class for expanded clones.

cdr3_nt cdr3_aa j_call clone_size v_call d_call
TGTGCCAGCGGCCGGGACAGGGCGATCTATGGCTACACCTTC CASGRDRAIYGYTF TRBJ1-2 - TRBV6-5 TRBD1
TGTGCCAGTAGTGCGACAGGGGGCGGTGAGACCCAGTACTTC CASSATGGGETQYF TRBJ2-5 - TRBV19 TRBD1
TGCGCCAGCAGCTTGACAGGGCGAACTGAAGCTTTCTTT CASSLTGRTEAFF TRBJ1-1 once TRBV5-1 -
TGTGCCAGCACTATAATAGGAGCGGGAGGGGTCGAGCAGTACTTC CASTIIGAGGVEQYF TRBJ2-7 once TRBV28 TRBD2
TGTGCCAGCAGTGGGGAGGGGGAGAATCAGCCCCAGCATTTT CASSGEGENQPQHF TRBJ1-5 once TRBV2 -
TGTGCCAGCAGTTCGATATGGGACACAGAGAACACTGAAGCTTTCTTT CASSSIWDTENTEAFF TRBJ1-1 - TRBV28 -
TGCGCCAGCAGCTTGGAAGGGAGGGCGGGGAGTGGCTACACCTTC CASSLEGRAGSGYTF TRBJ1-2 - TRBV5-1 -
TGTGCCAGCAGCCAATTGACTAGCGTTAGCGAGCAGTACTTC CASSQLTSVSEQYF TRBJ2-7 - TRBV5-4 TRBD2
TGCGCCAGCAGTACAGGGGGAGGAGAGACCCAGTACTTC CASSTGGGETQYF TRBJ2-5 once TRBV5-1 TRBD1
TGTGCCAGCAGCTTAGGGGCCCTAGCGGCCTACAATGAGCAGTTCTTC CASSLGALAAYNEQFF TRBJ2-1 - TRBV7-6 TRBD2
TGTGCCAGTAGTATAGCGGTCGGGGGGGCCACTTTCTTGAGCAATCAGCCCCAGCATTTT CASSIAVGGATFLSNQPQHF TRBJ1-5 - TRBV19 -
TGTGCCAGTAGTATCCCGGGACAGGGATCTGAAGCTTTCTTT CASSIPGQGSEAFF TRBJ1-1 - TRBV19 TRBD1
TGTGCCAGCAGCTTAACCCGGGCGGGAGGGGAGCAGTTCTTC CASSLTRAGGEQFF TRBJ2-1 - TRBV11-2 TRBD2
TGCGCCAGCAGCGCAAGGACTAGCGGGCCTTCCTACGAGCAGTACTTC CASSARTSGPSYEQYF TRBJ2-7 - TRBV5-1 TRBD2
TGTGCCAGCAGCTCTGGGGGGGCAACTAATGAAAAACTGTTTTTT CASSSGGATNEKLFF TRBJ1-4 - TRBV11-2 -